The 23 T cell receptor beta chains in this list originate from one sample, sequenced in a study of T cell responses to AZD1222 COVID-19 vaccine. Some clones are missing from TCRdb's copy, which holds only in-frame ones; the method was immunoSEQ multiplex PCR. The sample holds about 93,000 clones, 80% to 90% seen once. The material was peripheral blood, obtained on day 0 of AZD1222 vaccination. These receptor sequences come from an adult in good health.

This chain connects TRBV19 to TRBJ2-1; 12 nucleotides align to TRBD2. The germline gives CDR1 LNHDA, CDR2 SQIVND (reference sequence). V lost 5 bases to trimming and J lost 9 bases; unmatched junction nucleotides: 2. CDR3 length equals 13 residues. CDR3 sequence (DNA): TGTGCCAGTAGTTCTAGCGGGAGGGGTGAGCAGTTCTTC. This codes for CASSSSGRGEQFF.

This chain joins TRBV11-3 and TRBJ2-7; D unresolved. The CDR3 totals 13 residues. The V and J ends lost 3 bases and 2 bases respectively, with 8 bases between them. Germline-derived CDR1 and CDR2 are SGHNT and YENEEA. The CDR3 here is CASSLTGPYEQYF. DNA of the CDR3: TGTGCCAGCAGCTTGACTGGTCCCTACGAGCAGTACTTC.

V is TRBV3-1 (or the pseudogene TRBV3-2) and J is TRBJ2-1; 11 bases fit TRBD2. Germline values: CDR1 LGHDT, CDR2 YNNKEL (reference sequence). The CDR3 totals 15 residues. Germline trimming cut 4 bases from V and 9 bases from J; bases unmatched to any gene: 8. CDR3 amino acids: CASSLPGLAGGEQFF. Written as DNA, the CDR3 is TGTGCCAGCAGCCTTCCCGGGCTAGCGGGAGGTGAGCAGTTCTTC.

The CDR3 DNA reads as TGTGCCATCAGTGAGTCCGGGCCACCTAACTATGGCTACACCTTC. Its protein product is CAISESGPPNYGYTF. This chain joins TRBV10-3 and TRBJ1-2; no firm D call. The V and J ends lost 0 bases and 0 bases respectively, with 8 bases between them. Per the germline V gene, CDR1 is ENHRY and CDR2 is SYGVKD. The CDR3 runs 15 residues.

The gene calls are TRBV28 and TRBJ2-7; 11 bases agree with TRBD2. This CDR3 is 13 amino acids long. The germline CDR1 and CDR2 sequences are MDHEN and SYDVKM. V gave up 8 bases and J gave up 2 bases; unmatched junction bases: 2. The chain's CDR3 is CASHSGGAYEQYF. The CDR3, as DNA: TGTGCCAGCCATAGCGGGGGGGCCTACGAGCAGTACTTC.

The rearrangement links TRBV28 to TRBJ1-1; D gene ambiguous. CDR1 is MDHEN and CDR2 is SYDVKM in the germline V gene. V was cut by 7 bases and J by 0 bases, with 3 bases left in between. There are 11 residues in the CDR3. CDR3 protein: CASIVNTEAFF. The CDR3 DNA reads as TGTGCCAGCATCGTGAACACTGAAGCTTTCTTT.

This chain joins TRBV6-5 and TRBJ2-7; D is tentatively TRBD1 or TRBD2 (5 bases each). CDR1 and CDR2 from the germline V gene are MNHEY and SVGAGI. V lost 11 bases, J lost 4 bases, and 9 bases lay in between. The CDR3 is 10 amino acids. The DNA for the CDR3 is TGTGCCGGGGGTCTGTACGAGCAGTACTTC. It translates to CAGGLYEQYF.

V and J are TRBV3-1 (or the pseudogene TRBV3-2) and TRBJ2-7, with a weak D call TRBD1 (6 bases). The CDR3 totals 15 residues. V dropped 4 bases and J dropped 0 bases, with 13 bases sitting between them. Germline CDR1 reads LGHDT; CDR2 reads YNNKEL (reference sequence). CDR3 nucleotides: TGTGCCAGCAGCCCATGGGACACCCGCTCCTACGAGCAGTACTTC. Translation: CASSPWDTRSYEQYF.

This rearrangement joins TRBV12-3 or TRBV12-4 to TRBJ2-1, with D perhaps TRBD2 (5 bases). The CDR3 totals 13 residues. V shed 8 bases and J shed 3 bases, with 11 bases lying between them. The CDR3 loop reads CASGPSGYNEQFF. CDR3 sequence (DNA): TGTGCCAGCGGCCCAAGCGGCTACAATGAGCAGTTCTTC.

This clone appeared once. DNA for the CDR3: TGTGCCAGCAGGCAACAGACAGGGAACAATGAGCAGTTCTTC. It translates to CASRQQTGNNEQFF. J is TRBJ2-1 and V is TRBV5-4; 7 bases are shared with TRBD1. The CDR3 is 14 amino acids. Germline CDR1 SGHNT, CDR2 YYREEE (reference sequence). The V and J ends lost 5 bases and 5 bases, in that order; junction bases with no gene match: 7.

CDR3 loop: CASSGINQPQHF. The CDR3 DNA follows: TGTGCCAGCAGCGGGATAAACCAGCCCCAGCATTTT. The V gene is TRBV7-8, the J gene TRBJ1-5; no definite D call. The V gene lost 5 bases and the J gene lost 7 bases, with 9 bases spanning the gap. This CDR3 has 12 residues. Germline values: CDR1 SGHVS, CDR2 FQNEAQ.

The J gene is TRBJ2-1, the V gene TRBV28; either TRBD1 or TRBD2 may supply D (5 bases each). V was clipped by 3 bases and J by 7 bases, with 16 bases between them. Germline-derived CDR1 and CDR2 are MDHEN and SYDVKM. The CDR3 spans 15 residues. The CDR3 region is CASSLGTQIWNEQFF. CDR3 DNA sequence: TGTGCCAGCAGTTTGGGGACCCAAATATGGAATGAGCAGTTCTTC. Based on the CDR3 plus reference TRBV28 and TRBJ2-1, the full variable domain is DVKVTQSSRYLVKRTGEKVFLECVQDMDHENMFWYRQDPGLGLRLIYFSYDVKMKEKGDIPEGYSVSREKKERFSLILESASTNQTSMYLCASSLGTQIWNEQFFGPGTRLTVL.

The CDR3 DNA reads as TGTGCCAGCAGTTACCTGGGGACTAGACAAGAGACCCAGTACTTC. Protein sequence: CASSYLGTRQETQYF. The chain is built from TRBV6-6 and TRBJ2-5; TRBD2 matches at 8 bases. J gave up 2 bases and V 2 bases, and 4 bases lay outside the gene matches. The CDR3 contains 15 residues. Germline CDR1 is MNHNY and CDR2 is SVGAGI (reference sequence).

J is TRBJ2-6 and V is TRBV29-1; a weak D match, TRBD2 (5 bases). Germline CDR1 SQVTM, CDR2 ANQGSEA. Trimming cost V 3 bases and J 1 base, with 7 bases left between them. This CDR3 contains 14 residues. CDR3 sequence (DNA): TGCAGCGTTGAGAGCGGATCTGGGGCCAACGTCCTGACTTTC. Translating gives CSVESGSGANVLTF.

The rearrangement uses TRBV19 and TRBJ1-5; 7 bases align to TRBD1. The CDR3 runs 14 residues. Per the germline V gene, CDR1 is LNHDA and CDR2 is SQIVND (reference sequence). V dropped 5 bases and J dropped 3; count of bases not matched to a gene: 4. The CDR3 region is CASSGTDNNQPQHF. Written as DNA, the CDR3 is TGTGCCAGTAGTGGGACAGACAACAATCAGCCCCAGCATTTT.

The chain has TRBV14 and TRBJ2-1, with no clear D. Trimming pared 1 base from V and 5 bases from J, leaving 12 bases between. Germline V gene sequence: CDR1 SGHDN, CDR2 FVKESK. This CDR3 contains 15 residues. The CDR3 loop is CASSQVAGLHNEQFF. The CDR3 DNA reads TGTGCCAGCAGCCAAGTTGCAGGTCTTCACAATGAGCAGTTCTTC. Together with reference TRBV14 and TRBJ2-1, the CDR3 gives the full variable domain: EAGVTQFPSHSVIEKGQTVTLRCDPISGHDNLYWYRRVMGKEIKFLLHFVKESKQDESGMPNNRFLAERTGGTYSTLKVQPAELEDSGVYFCASSQVAGLHNEQFFGPGTRLTVL.

V and J are TRBV7-8 and TRBJ1-6; no clear D gene. The germline V gene encodes CDR1 SGHVS and CDR2 FQNEAQ. CDR3 length: 15 amino acids. V lost 1 base and J 0 bases, leaving 4 bases between the germline ends. The CDR3 nucleotides are TGTGCCAGCAGCTTAGGGCACTCCTATAATTCACCCCTCCACTTT. Translating gives CASSLGHSYNSPLHF.

This rearrangement joins TRBV3-1 (or the pseudogene TRBV3-2) to TRBJ2-3; D may be TRBD2 (6 bases). CDR3 size: 14 residues. Germline-derived CDR1 and CDR2 are LGHDT and YNNKEL (reference sequence). V shed 4 bases and J shed 0 bases, with 8 bases lying between them. The CDR3 reads CASSLGTSTDTQYF. The CDR3 region has the DNA TGTGCCAGCAGCCTCGGGACTAGCACAGATACGCAGTATTTT.

The rearrangement uses TRBV15 and TRBJ2-3; D remains unclear. The CDR3 runs to 12 residues. Trimming removed 0 bases at V and 6 bases at J, with 4 bases between. Germline lookup yields CDR1 LNHNV and CDR2 YYDKDF (reference sequence). The CDR3 DNA reads TGTGCCACCAGCAGAGATGGGGATACGCAGTATTTT. It translates to CATSRDGDTQYF.

This rearrangement joins TRBV24-1 to TRBJ2-1, with 8 bases that match TRBD1. V was pared by 6 bases and J by 6 bases, with 3 bases of the junction left unmatched. This CDR3 region has 13 residues. CDR1 KGHDR and CDR2 SFDVKD come from the germline V gene. The CDR3 coding sequence is TGTGCCACCAGTCGGACAGGGAGCAATGAGCAGTTCTTC. This codes for CATSRTGSNEQFF.

The CDR3 DNA reads TGTGCCAGCAGTGCCGGGACAGGCTACAATGAGCAGTTCTTC. It yields the protein CASSAGTGYNEQFF. The rearrangement links TRBV27 to TRBJ2-1; TRBD1 matches 8 bases. The CDR3 totals 14 residues. J lost 3 bases, V lost 5 bases, and 3 bases had no gene match. From germline, CDR1 is MNHEY and CDR2 SMNVEV (reference sequence).

This clone was seen just once. The chain recombines TRBV10-1 with TRBJ2-1; 13 bases fit TRBD2. The CDR3 contains 16 residues. V dropped 5 bases and J dropped 7; count of bases not matched to a gene: 8. CDR1 is WNHNN, CDR2 SYGVQD, per germline (reference sequence). The DNA for the CDR3 is TGCGCCAGCAGTCTACTAGCGGGAGGGCCAGGTAATGAGCAGTTCTTC. Its protein product is CASSLLAGGPGNEQFF.

The rearrangement uses TRBV5-1 and TRBJ1-1, with 7 bases aligning to TRBD1. V dropped 4 bases and J dropped 3; count of bases not matched to a gene: 12. CDR3 size: 16 residues. The germline V gene encodes CDR1 SGHRS and CDR2 YFSETQ. CDR3 loop: CASSTLQGVGDTEAFF. The CDR3 bases are TGCGCCAGCAGCACACTGCAGGGGGTCGGGGACACTGAAGCTTTCTTT.